The 19 T cell receptor beta chains below were found in one sample sequenced in a study of T cell clones after liver transplantation. Produced via immunoSEQ multiplex PCR; TCRdb's table is partial and in-frame only. The sample yields about 51,000 clones, 86% seen once. This specimen was CD8+ T cells from blood, taken 12 months after liver transplant. Receptors were obtained from a human patient who received a liver transplant. The graft donor may account for some of the T cells.

V is TRBV6-5 and J is TRBJ1-2; possibly TRBD1 for D (5 bases). Trimming pared 10 bases from V and 7 bases from J, leaving 19 bases between. Germline CDR1 and CDR2: MNHEY and SVGAGI. There are 13 residues in the CDR3. The CDR3 region has the DNA TGTGCCACCCAGGCGAGGGGAATTTTTGGCTACACCTTC. This codes for CATQARGIFGYTF.

In this sample, this clone turned up a few times. This sequence joins TRBV9 and TRBJ2-1; tentatively, D is TRBD1 (6 bases). Per the germline V gene, CDR1 is SGDLS and CDR2 is YYNGEE. This CDR3 spans 15 amino acids. The V end was cut by 3 bases, the J end by 0 bases, with 10 bases between. CDR3 nucleotide sequence: TGTGCCAGCAGCGGGGGGCCTAGCTCCTACAATGAGCAGTTCTTC. Translation gives CASSGGPSSYNEQFF.

The chain uses TRBV7-6 and TRBJ2-7, with 12 bases lining up with TRBD1. The germline V gene encodes CDR1 SGHVS and CDR2 FNYEAQ. The CDR3 is made up of 17 amino acids. With V trimmed by 4 bases and J by 3 bases, 10 bases remained unmatched. CDR3 bases: TGTGCCAGCAGCTCACCGGGGACAGGGGGCCCTTACTACGAGCAGTACTTC. This gives the protein CASSSPGTGGPYYEQYF.

This clone was picked up one time. J is TRBJ1-1 and V is TRBV28, with D possibly matching TRBD1 (5 bases). CDR1 and CDR2 (germline): MDHEN, SYDVKM. The V and J ends lost 6 bases and 5 bases respectively, with 19 bases between them. CDR3 length: 15 amino acids. The CDR3 loop is CASSPSEGQLTEAFF. As DNA, the CDR3 is TGTGCCAGCAGCCCCTCCGAGGGGCAGTTGACTGAAGCTTTCTTT. Using reference TRBV28 and TRBJ1-1 for the parts outside the CDR3, the full variable domain is DVKVTQSSRYLVKRTGEKVFLECVQDMDHENMFWYRQDPGLGLRLIYFSYDVKMKEKGDIPEGYSVSREKKERFSLILESASTNQTSMYLCASSPSEGQLTEAFFGQGTRLTVV.

The chain carries TRBV9 and TRBJ1-1; D is unresolved. CDR3 length: 11 amino acids. Germline loops: CDR1 SGDLS, CDR2 YYNGEE. V lost 4 bases to trimming and J lost 7 bases, with 8 bases between them. The CDR3 spells CASSNGFEAFF. The CDR3 DNA sequence: TGTGCCAGCAGCAATGGATTTGAAGCTTTCTTT. The full variable domain, its missing parts supplied by reference TRBV9 and TRBJ1-1, is DSGVTQTPKHLITATGQRVTLRCSPRSGDLSVYWYQQSLDQGLQFLIQYYNGEERAKGNILERFSAQQFPDLHSELNLSSLELGDSALYFCASSNGFEAFFGQGTRLTVV.

The V and J genes are TRBV28 and TRBJ2-7, with 9 bases that match TRBD1. Germline CDR1 and CDR2: MDHEN and SYDVKM. The CDR3 is 15 amino acids. With V trimmed by 6 bases and J by 7 bases, 13 bases remained unmatched. The DNA for the CDR3 is TGTGCCAGCAGCTTCTCCGGGACAGGGAATGATGAGCAGTACTTC. This codes for CASSFSGTGNDEQYF. The full variable domain, rest sourced from reference TRBV28 and TRBJ2-7, is DVKVTQSSRYLVKRTGEKVFLECVQDMDHENMFWYRQDPGLGLRLIYFSYDVKMKEKGDIPEGYSVSREKKERFSLILESASTNQTSMYLCASSFSGTGNDEQYFGPGTRLTVT.

This chain connects TRBV4-3 to TRBJ2-7; D possibly corresponds to TRBD2 (6 bases). V lost 1 base, J lost 2 bases, and 9 bases lay in between. Germline V gene sequence: CDR1 LGHNA, CDR2 YSLEER. The CDR3 totals 14 residues. CDR3 in amino acids: CASSQGGGPYEQYF. DNA for the CDR3: TGCGCCAGCAGCCAAGGGGGAGGACCCTACGAGCAGTACTTC.

V gene TRBV27 combines with J gene TRBJ2-3; TRBD2 might be the D (5 bases). CDR3 size: 15 residues. Germline CDR1 reads MNHEY; CDR2 reads SMNVEV (reference sequence). V shed 4 bases and J shed 0 bases, with 11 bases lying between them. CDR3 DNA sequence: TGTGCCAGCAGTTCCCTCTGGACTAGCACAGATACGCAGTATTTT. Translated: CASSSLWTSTDTQYF.

About this clone itself: Within the sample, other DNA sequences also encode this same CDR3. CDR3 bases: TGTGCCAGCAGTTTATCGGGAGGGGCTGAAGCTTTCTTT. Protein sequence: CASSLSGGAEAFF. This sequence joins TRBV27 and TRBJ1-1; a possible D gene is TRBD1 (5 bases). The V end was cut by 0 bases, the J end by 6 bases, with 8 bases between. The V gene's germline CDR1 is MNHEY and CDR2 SMNVEV (reference sequence). CDR3 length: 13 residues.

The CDR3 spells CASSMGGPYYNEQFF. The CDR3 DNA sequence: TGTGCCAGTAGTATGGGCGGACCATACTACAATGAGCAGTTCTTC. This chain links TRBV19 with TRBJ2-1, with unresolved D. The germline gives CDR1 LNHDA, CDR2 SQIVND (reference sequence). This CDR3 spans 15 amino acids. Trimming cost V 3 bases and J 3 bases, with 12 bases left between them.

This clone has just one count. The chain recombines TRBV27 with TRBJ2-7; 7 nucleotides line up with TRBD1. There are 15 residues in the CDR3. Germline-derived CDR1 and CDR2 are MNHEY and SMNVEV (reference sequence). V lost 6 bases and J lost 2; bases outside the gene matches: 10. The CDR3 DNA sequence: TGTGCCAGCAGCGAACGACAGGGCAATCCCTACGAGCAGTACTTC. This sequence encodes CASSERQGNPYEQYF.

The rearrangement links TRBV7-8 to TRBJ2-7; 9 bases map to TRBD1. Germline CDR1 is SGHVS and CDR2 is FQNEAQ. The CDR3 length is 13 residues. V dropped 7 bases and J dropped 4; count of bases not matched to a gene: 5. This CDR3 is CASTPGTGYEQYF. The CDR3 DNA sequence: TGTGCCAGCACCCCCGGGACAGGGTACGAGCAGTACTTC.

The rearrangement uses TRBV5-6 and TRBJ2-2; the D gene is possibly TRBD1 (6 bases). CDR1 is SGHDT, CDR2 YYEEEE, per germline. V gave up 0 bases and J gave up 7 bases, with 10 bases separating them. This CDR3 contains 14 residues. The CDR3 DNA reads TGTGCCAGCAGCTTGGACAGGGTCCGCGGGGAGCTGTTTTTT. It codes for CASSLDRVRGELFF.

CDR3: CASSLLIAGLVTDTQYF. The CDR3 DNA sequence: TGTGCCAGCTCACTACTGATAGCGGGCCTTGTCACAGATACGCAGTATTTT. The chain combines TRBV18 with TRBJ2-3; the match to TRBD2 covers 7 bases. Germline-derived CDR1 and CDR2 are KGHSH and LQKENI. The ends lost 4 bases at V and 2 bases at J; junction bases unmatched: 12. The CDR3 length is 17 residues. Based on the CDR3 plus reference TRBV18 and TRBJ2-3, the full variable domain is NAGVMQNPRHLVRRRGQEARLRCSPMKGHSHVYWYRQLPEEGLKFMVYLQKENIIDESGMPKERFSAEFPKEGPSILRIQQVVRGDSAAYFCASSLLIAGLVTDTQYFGPGTRLTVL.

This clone showed up just once. The chain combines TRBV5-1 with TRBJ2-1, with no clear D. The germline CDR1 and CDR2 sequences are SGHRS and YFSETQ. Trimming removed 4 bases from V and 3 bases from J, with 8 bases in between. The CDR3 totals 13 residues. The CDR3 is CASSPPDYNEQFF. CDR3 DNA sequence: TGCGCCAGCAGCCCCCCGGACTACAATGAGCAGTTCTTC.

The chain employs TRBV19 and TRBJ1-5; unclear D gene. Germline V gene sequence: CDR1 LNHDA, CDR2 SQIVND (reference sequence). V dropped 5 bases and J dropped 4 bases, with 9 bases sitting between them. CDR3 length: 13 residues. CDR3 nucleotide sequence: TGTGCCAGTAGTCCCTGGCGGAATCAGCCCCAGCATTTT. Translated: CASSPWRNQPQHF.

The J gene is TRBJ1-2, the V gene TRBV5-4; 8 nucleotides align to TRBD1. In germline, CDR1 is SGHNT, CDR2 YYREEE (reference sequence). The trim removed 3 bases at V and 4 bases at J, leaving 11 bases unmatched. CDR3 length equals 16 residues. CDR3 loop: CASSSTGGSYRYGYTF. CDR3 sequence (DNA): TGTGCCAGCAGCTCCACAGGGGGATCTTATCGCTATGGCTACACCTTC.

This clone has a handful of counts. The chain couples TRBV27 to TRBJ1-2; D might be TRBD1 (6 bases). The CDR3 has 15 amino acids. CDR1 is MNHEY and CDR2 is SMNVEV in the germline V gene (reference sequence). Trimming shortened V by 5 bases and J by 4 bases, and 17 bases separated the two germline ends. The CDR3 DNA follows: TGTGCCAGCAGTCCTCGCCCGGAGGGGGGCTATGGCTACACCTTC. This encodes CASSPRPEGGYGYTF.

The chain has TRBV4-1 and TRBJ2-7; no firm D call. Trimming pared 3 bases from V and 4 bases from J, leaving 13 bases between. The CDR3 totals 14 residues. The germline V gene encodes CDR1 MGHRA and CDR2 YSYEKL. The CDR3 loop is CASSHDRLGYEQYF. The CDR3 coding sequence is TGCGCCAGCAGCCACGACCGCCTGGGTTACGAGCAGTACTTC.